A selection of T cell receptor beta chains follows, all from one sample in a study of CD8+ T cells in alopecia areata. Method: immunoSEQ multiplex PCR; TCRdb's copy keeps in-frame clones and lacks some. The sample yields under 300,000 clones, 60% seen once. The starting material was CD4+ T cells sorted from blood, obtained around week 52, from a patient treated with tofacitinib. The source is a human donor with alopecia areata. CDR3s include the opening cysteine and the closing phenylalanine or tryptophan. The order of the fields is D gene, clone size, V gene, J gene, CDR3 protein, CDR3 DNA. The D gene is left open where the match is weak. Clone size is shown for a subset of rows, as once, few, many or a class of expanded clone.

d_call: TRBD2
clone_size: NA
v_call: TRBV4-3
j_call: TRBJ2-1
cdr3_aa: CASSQVPAGGLNEQFF
cdr3_nt: TGCGCCAGCAGCCAAGTCCCAGCGGGGGGGCTCAATGAGCAGTTCTTC

d_call: NA
clone_size: once
v_call: TRBV4-2
j_call: TRBJ1-1
cdr3_aa: CASSQDSFRAASTEAFF
cdr3_nt: TGTGCCAGCAGCCAAGATTCTTTCCGGGCAGCGAGCACTGAAGCTTTCTTT

d_call: NA
clone_size: NA
v_call: TRBV7-2
j_call: TRBJ1-1
cdr3_aa: CASSLAGFGNTEAFF
cdr3_nt: TGTGCCAGCAGCTTAGCGGGCTTCGGGAACACTGAAGCTTTCTTT

d_call: NA
clone_size: NA
v_call: TRBV30
j_call: TRBJ2-6
cdr3_aa: CACLSGANVLTF
cdr3_nt: TGTGCCTGCTTGTCTGGGGCCAACGTCCTGACTTTC

d_call: NA
clone_size: once
v_call: TRBV29-1
j_call: TRBJ2-5
cdr3_aa: CSVEARWGWETQYF
cdr3_nt: TGCAGCGTTGAAGCCCGTTGGGGTTGGGAGACCCAGTACTTC

d_call: TRBD2
clone_size: few
v_call: TRBV4-3
j_call: TRBJ2-7
cdr3_aa: CASSQDTGGGFYEQYF
cdr3_nt: TGCGCCAGCAGCCAAGATACTGGCGGGGGGTTTTACGAGCAGTACTTC

d_call: NA
clone_size: NA
v_call: TRBV30
j_call: TRBJ1-2
cdr3_aa: CAWSTGIYGYTF
cdr3_nt: TGTGCCTGGAGTACCGGGATCTATGGCTACACCTTC

d_call: NA
clone_size: NA
v_call: TRBV19
j_call: TRBJ1-1
cdr3_aa: CASSIWGGDTEAFF
cdr3_nt: TGTGCCAGTAGTATTTGGGGCGGGGACACTGAAGCTTTCTTT

d_call: TRBD1
clone_size: NA
v_call: TRBV25-1
j_call: TRBJ1-6
cdr3_aa: CASRQFGQGNSPLHF
cdr3_nt: TGTGCCAGCAGACAGTTCGGACAGGGTAATTCACCCCTCCACTTT

d_call: TRBD2
clone_size: NA
v_call: TRBV5-6
j_call: TRBJ2-3
cdr3_aa: CASSLTSGAFTDTQYF
cdr3_nt: TGTGCCAGCAGCTTGACTAGCGGGGCGTTCACAGATACGCAGTATTTT

d_call: TRBD1
clone_size: few
v_call: TRBV6-1
j_call: TRBJ1-5
cdr3_aa: CASSDPTGVGQPQHF
cdr3_nt: TGTGCCAGCAGTGACCCAACAGGGGTTGGTCAGCCCCAGCATTTT

d_call: NA
clone_size: NA
v_call: TRBV29-1
j_call: TRBJ2-7
cdr3_aa: CSVAKTYLYEQYF
cdr3_nt: TGCAGCGTAGCTAAGACATACCTCTACGAGCAGTACTTC

d_call: NA
clone_size: NA
v_call: TRBV29-1
j_call: TRBJ2-5
cdr3_aa: CSVRRELYRETQYF
cdr3_nt: TGCAGCGTCCGCAGGGAGTTATACCGCGAGACCCAGTACTTC

d_call: NA
clone_size: few
v_call: TRBV30
j_call: TRBJ1-1
cdr3_aa: CACQDGGANTEAFF
cdr3_nt: TGTGCCTGCCAAGACGGGGGGGCGAACACTGAAGCTTTCTTT

d_call: TRBD1
clone_size: NA
v_call: TRBV5-6
j_call: TRBJ2-7
cdr3_aa: CASGTRGRQYF
cdr3_nt: TGTGCCAGCGGAACTAGGGGGCGCCAATACTTC

d_call: TRBD2
clone_size: NA
v_call: TRBV2
j_call: TRBJ2-5
cdr3_aa: CASSGTSGETQYF
cdr3_nt: TGTGCCAGCAGCGGGACTAGTGGAGAGACCCAGTACTTC

d_call: NA
clone_size: NA
v_call: TRBV20-1
j_call: TRBJ1-1
cdr3_aa: CSASYRTEAFF
cdr3_nt: TGCAGTGCTAGCTACCGCACTGAAGCTTTCTTT

d_call: NA
clone_size: few
v_call: TRBV29-1
j_call: TRBJ1-1
cdr3_aa: CSVLGGLGSTEAFF
cdr3_nt: TGCAGCGTTCTCGGGGGGTTAGGTAGCACTGAAGCTTTCTTT

d_call: TRBD1
clone_size: NA
v_call: TRBV30
j_call: TRBJ1-4
cdr3_aa: CAWIDRGHEKLFF
cdr3_nt: TGTGCCTGGATTGACAGGGGTCACGAAAAACTGTTTTTT

d_call: TRBD1
clone_size: NA
v_call: TRBV5-4
j_call: TRBJ2-5
cdr3_aa: CASTTLTGTGVETQYF
cdr3_nt: TGTGCCAGCACCACCCTGACCGGGACAGGGGTTGAGACCCAGTACTTC

d_call: NA
clone_size: NA
v_call: TRBV5-1
j_call: TRBJ1-1
cdr3_aa: CASSTRGTPQSRNTEAFF
cdr3_nt: TGCGCCAGCAGCACAAGAGGGACACCCCAAAGTCGGAACACTGAAGCTTTCTTT

d_call: NA
clone_size: NA
v_call: TRBV29-1
j_call: TRBJ2-3
cdr3_aa: CSVDLASGLLTDTQYF
cdr3_nt: TGCAGCGTTGATCTGGCGTCAGGACTACTCACAGATACGCAGTATTTT

d_call: TRBD1
clone_size: NA
v_call: TRBV29-1
j_call: TRBJ1-1
cdr3_aa: CSVGQGSYTEAFF
cdr3_nt: TGCAGCGTTGGACAGGGAAGTTACACTGAAGCTTTCTTT

d_call: TRBD2
clone_size: NA
v_call: TRBV9
j_call: TRBJ2-5
cdr3_aa: CASSVAGGREETQYF
cdr3_nt: TGTGCCAGCAGCGTAGCGGGGGGGCGAGAGGAGACCCAGTACTTC

d_call: NA
clone_size: NA
v_call: TRBV6-6
j_call: TRBJ1-2
cdr3_aa: CASSYSSRPLSGYTF
cdr3_nt: TGTGCCAGCAGTTACTCGAGTCGGCCTCTCTCTGGCTACACCTTC

d_call: NA
clone_size: NA
v_call: TRBV29-1
j_call: TRBJ2-1
cdr3_aa: CSVAGAEQFF
cdr3_nt: TGCAGCGTTGCAGGGGCGGAGCAGTTCTTC

d_call: NA
clone_size: NA
v_call: TRBV14
j_call: TRBJ1-1
cdr3_aa: CASSQGRNTEAFF
cdr3_nt: TGTGCCAGCAGCCAGGGGCGAAACACTGAAGCTTTCTTT

d_call: NA
clone_size: NA
v_call: TRBV5-1
j_call: TRBJ2-1
cdr3_aa: CASSKDSLAYNEQFF
cdr3_nt: TGCGCCAGCAGCAAAGACAGTCTAGCCTACAATGAGCAGTTCTTC

d_call: NA
clone_size: NA
v_call: TRBV28
j_call: TRBJ2-5
cdr3_aa: CASSLWAGTGPQETQYF
cdr3_nt: TGTGCCAGCAGTTTATGGGCCGGTACGGGGCCCCAAGAGACCCAGTACTTC

d_call: NA
clone_size: NA
v_call: TRBV29-1
j_call: TRBJ2-5
cdr3_aa: CSVGHQETQYF
cdr3_nt: TGCAGCGTGGGACATCAAGAGACCCAGTACTTC

d_call: NA
clone_size: once
v_call: TRBV9
j_call: TRBJ1-5
cdr3_aa: CASSVGGSSNQPQHF
cdr3_nt: TGTGCCAGCAGCGTAGGAGGCAGTAGCAATCAGCCCCAGCATTTT

d_call: NA
clone_size: NA
v_call: TRBV4-1
j_call: TRBJ2-5
cdr3_aa: CASSQGPLEETQYF
cdr3_nt: TGTGCCAGCAGCCAAGGCCCCCTCGAGGAGACCCAGTACTTC

d_call: NA
clone_size: NA
v_call: TRBV27
j_call: TRBJ2-2
cdr3_aa: CATLGDLNTGELFF
cdr3_nt: TGTGCCACCCTTGGGGATTTAAACACCGGGGAGCTGTTTTTT

d_call: NA
clone_size: few
v_call: TRBV7-3
j_call: TRBJ1-6
cdr3_aa: CASSSSLYSPLHF
cdr3_nt: TGTGCCAGCAGCTCTAGTTTATATTCACCCCTCCACTTT

d_call: TRBD1
clone_size: NA
v_call: TRBV5-4
j_call: TRBJ2-3
cdr3_aa: CASSPQDRRSTDTQYF
cdr3_nt: TGTGCCAGCAGCCCACAGGACAGGAGATCCACAGATACGCAGTATTTT

d_call: TRBD1
clone_size: NA
v_call: TRBV7-9
j_call: TRBJ2-5
cdr3_aa: CASSLTGEETQYF
cdr3_nt: TGTGCCAGCAGCCTCACAGGGGAAGAGACCCAGTACTTC

d_call: NA
clone_size: NA
v_call: TRBV27
j_call: TRBJ2-1
cdr3_aa: CASSFYNEQFF
cdr3_nt: TGTGCCAGCAGTTTTTACAATGAGCAGTTCTTC

d_call: TRBD2
clone_size: NA
v_call: TRBV30
j_call: TRBJ2-3
cdr3_aa: CACKRGGSTDTQYF
cdr3_nt: TGTGCCTGTAAGCGGGGGGGTAGTACAGATACGCAGTATTTT

d_call: NA
clone_size: NA
v_call: TRBV9
j_call: TRBJ2-7
cdr3_aa: CASSVDLGTHEQYF
cdr3_nt: TGTGCCAGCAGCGTAGATCTGGGAACCCACGAGCAGTACTTC

d_call: TRBD2
clone_size: once
v_call: TRBV7-9
j_call: TRBJ2-3
cdr3_aa: CASSLVGLAKDTQYF
cdr3_nt: TGTGCCAGCAGCTTAGTAGGACTAGCGAAAGATACGCAGTATTTT

d_call: NA
clone_size: NA
v_call: TRBV2
j_call: TRBJ1-2
cdr3_aa: CASTQVYGYTF
cdr3_nt: TGTGCCAGCACGCAGGTCTATGGCTACACCTTC

d_call: TRBD2
clone_size: NA
v_call: TRBV25-1
j_call: TRBJ2-7
cdr3_aa: CASSEGGGREKQYF
cdr3_nt: TGTGCCAGCAGTGAGGGCGGGGGTAGGGAGAAGCAGTACTTC

d_call: NA
clone_size: few
v_call: TRBV2
j_call: TRBJ2-3
cdr3_aa: CASSVFADTQYF
cdr3_nt: TGTGCCAGCAGTGTCTTCGCAGATACGCAGTATTTT

d_call: NA
clone_size: once
v_call: TRBV30
j_call: TRBJ1-3
cdr3_aa: CAWSLYGRTSGNTIYF
cdr3_nt: TGTGCCTGGAGTTTGTACGGTAGGACCTCTGGAAACACCATATATTTT

d_call: NA
clone_size: NA
v_call: TRBV6-6
j_call: TRBJ1-1
cdr3_aa: CASSPHGSMNTEAFF
cdr3_nt: TGTGCCAGCAGTCCGCATGGGAGTATGAACACTGAAGCTTTCTTT

d_call: NA
clone_size: NA
v_call: TRBV6-6
j_call: TRBJ2-5
cdr3_aa: CASSYTQWAGETQYF
cdr3_nt: TGTGCCAGCAGTTACACTCAGTGGGCAGGAGAGACCCAGTACTTC

d_call: TRBD1
clone_size: many
v_call: TRBV5-4
j_call: TRBJ2-7
cdr3_aa: CAIPGQGAYEQYF
cdr3_nt: TGTGCCATTCCGGGACAGGGAGCCTACGAGCAGTACTTC

d_call: NA
clone_size: NA
v_call: TRBV9
j_call: TRBJ1-1
cdr3_aa: CASSLQGEGTEAFF
cdr3_nt: TGTGCCAGCAGCCTACAGGGAGAGGGCACTGAAGCTTTCTTT